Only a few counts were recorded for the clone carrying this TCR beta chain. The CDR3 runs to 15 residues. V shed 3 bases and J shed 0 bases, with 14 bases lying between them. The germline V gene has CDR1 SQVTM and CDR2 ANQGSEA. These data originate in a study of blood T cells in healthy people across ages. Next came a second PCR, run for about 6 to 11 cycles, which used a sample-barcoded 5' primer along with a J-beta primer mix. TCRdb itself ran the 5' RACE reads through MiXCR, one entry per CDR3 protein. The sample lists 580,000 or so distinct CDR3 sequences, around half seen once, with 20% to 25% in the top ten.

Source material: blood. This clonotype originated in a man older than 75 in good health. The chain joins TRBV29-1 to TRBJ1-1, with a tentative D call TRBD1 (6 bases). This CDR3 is CSVEGGKGVNTEAFF. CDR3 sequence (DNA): TGCAGCGTTGAGGGTGGTAAGGGGGTGAACACTGAAGCTTTCTTT.